This entry describes one T cell receptor (beta chain). The data originate from a study of blood T cell repertoires in COVID-19. Germline V gives CDR1 ENHRY, CDR2 SYGVKD. V gave up 0 bases and J gave up 3 bases, with 12 bases separating them. The CDR3 contains 16 residues. Assay used: immunoSEQ multiplex PCR; TCRdb lists only in-frame clones, some missing. Among some 320,000 clones listed, about nine tenths were seen once. The chain uses TRBV10-3 and TRBJ1-5; D is uncertain. The material sequenced was PBMCs or T cells enriched from blood (not recorded which). This TCR was recovered from a woman in her forties or fifties who had been exposed to COVID-19. The CDR3 loop is CAISESGGLNNQPQHF. The CDR3 bases are TGTGCCATCAGTGAGTCTGGCGGTCTAAACAATCAGCCCCAGCATTTT.